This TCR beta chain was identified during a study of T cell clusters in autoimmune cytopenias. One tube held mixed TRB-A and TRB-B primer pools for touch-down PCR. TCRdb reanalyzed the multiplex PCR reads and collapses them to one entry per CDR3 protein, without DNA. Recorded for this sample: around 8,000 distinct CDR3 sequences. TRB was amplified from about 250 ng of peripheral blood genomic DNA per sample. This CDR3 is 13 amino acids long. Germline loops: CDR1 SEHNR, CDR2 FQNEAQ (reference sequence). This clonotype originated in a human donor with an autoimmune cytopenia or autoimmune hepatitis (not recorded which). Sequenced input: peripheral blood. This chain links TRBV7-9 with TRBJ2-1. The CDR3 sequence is CASSLWVTNEQFF.